In this sample, the clone carrying this T cell receptor (beta chain) turned up once. PCR amplification relied on 60 Vbeta primers (plus 13 Jbeta primers). Profiling relied on immunoSEQ multiplex PCR, and the TCRdb table lists in-frame clones only, not all of them. The sample includes almost 80,000 clones, around two thirds of them seen just once. The sample originates from a study of cytomegalovirus exposure and HLA in healthy donors. CDR3 size: 13 residues. In germline, CDR1 is LNHDA, CDR2 SQIVND (reference sequence). V was trimmed by 4 bases and J by 5 bases, leaving 12 bases between them. The TCR originated in a woman aged 45-59 years in good health and CMV-seropositive. What was sequenced was PBMCs. V is TRBV19 and J is TRBJ2-7; D perhaps matches TRBD1 (5 bases). The CDR3 protein is CASSKGQGNEQYF. Written as DNA, the CDR3 is TGTGCCAGTAGTAAGGGGCAGGGAAACGAGCAGTACTTC.